Each of the 9 T cell receptor beta chains below was sequenced from the same sample in a study of spatial heterogeneity in lung cancer. Study-wide results and limits: Higher tumor mutation counts went along with higher counts of expanded intratumoral alpha and beta TCRs.

Sample time point: sample taken at primary tumor resection. TCRdb reanalysed the 5' RACE reads using MiXCR and keeps one entry per CDR3 protein. Counted here are about 10,000 distinct CDR3 sequences, 9.5% to 15% occurring once; the ten biggest clones make up about 11%. Their cognate antigens are unknown. The material sequenced was lung tumor tissue, taken at surgery. All receptors derive from a male donor with early-stage non-small cell lung cancer.

This clonotype was observed a handful of times. The chain uses TRBV7-9 and TRBJ1-2, with 8 bases that match TRBD1. CDR3 length: 12 amino acids. Germline-derived CDR1 and CDR2 are SEHNR and FQNEAQ (reference sequence). V lost 5 bases to trimming and J lost 4 bases; unmatched junction nucleotides: 0. The CDR3 DNA is TGTGCCAGCAGCACAGGGGGCTATGGCTACACCTTC. It translates to CASSTGGYGYTF.

This clonotype is medium-sized. CDR3 bases: TGCAGTGCTAGAGTAACAGGGAGATTGGGCTACACCTTC. As protein: CSARVTGRLGYTF. The chain links TRBV20-1 to TRBJ1-2, with D tentatively TRBD1 (6 bases). V was clipped by 1 base and J by 8 bases, with 14 bases between them. Per the germline V gene, CDR1 is DFQATT and CDR2 is SNEGSKA (reference sequence). The CDR3 has 13 amino acids.

In this sample, this clonotype turned up many times. The V call is TRBV5-6, the J call TRBJ1-1; weak D call: TRBD1 (5 bases). The CDR3 contains 14 residues. V was clipped by 0 bases and J by 4 bases, with 10 bases between them. Germline CDR1 and CDR2: SGHDT and YYEEEE. The CDR3 region has the DNA TGTGCCAGCAGCTTGGCGGGGCTGGGCACTGAAGCTTTCTTT. The encoded protein is CASSLAGLGTEAFF. Combining the CDR3 with reference TRBV5-6 and TRBJ1-1 gives the whole variable domain DAGVTQSPTHLIKTRGQQVTLRCSPKSGHDTVSWYQQALGQGPQFIFQYYEEEERQRGNFPDRFSGHQFPNYSSELNVNALLLGDSALYLCASSLAGLGTEAFFGQGTRLTVV.

This clonotype was seen repeatedly, ten times or more. The V gene is TRBV25-1, the J gene TRBJ1-1; D not certain. This CDR3 has 15 amino acids. Trimming took 4 bases from V and 6 from J, leaving 18 bases between them. Germline CDR1 MGHDK, CDR2 SYGVNS. The CDR3 here is CASSAPQTLRAEAFF. CDR3 in DNA: TGTGCCAGCAGTGCTCCGCAGACCCTGCGCGCTGAAGCTTTCTTT.

In this sample, this clonotype turned up many times. This chain links TRBV7-8 with TRBJ2-3; either TRBD1 or TRBD2 may fit D (5 bases each). The CDR3 has 16 residues. The V end lost 1 base, the J end lost 4 bases, and 15 bases lay between the germline ends. Germline-derived CDR1 and CDR2 are SGHVS and FQNEAQ. The CDR3 reads CASSLVGARGPDTQYF. CDR3 sequence (DNA): TGTGCCAGCAGCTTAGTAGGGGCAAGGGGACCAGATACGCAGTATTTT.

This clonotype ranks as medium-sized. This chain uses TRBV11-1 with TRBJ2-5, with D uncertain. The germline V gene encodes CDR1 SGHAT and CDR2 FQDESV (reference sequence). V lost 1 base and J lost 4, with 10 bases in between. This CDR3 contains 14 residues. The CDR3 coding sequence is TGTGCCAGCAGCTTAGACAGAGGCGGAGAGACCCAGTACTTC. It encodes CASSLDRGGETQYF.

This clonotype is judged medium-sized (0.01 to 0.1%). This sequence joins TRBV7-3 and TRBJ2-3; 7 bases agree with TRBD2. The germline V gene encodes CDR1 SGHTA and CDR2 FQGTGA. Trimming cost V 5 bases and J 0 bases; bases outside gene matches: 5. The CDR3 is made up of 15 amino acids. The CDR3: CASSLLAASTDTQYF. The CDR3 nucleotides are TGTGCCAGCAGCCTCCTAGCGGCTAGCACAGATACGCAGTATTTT.

Many counts were recorded for this clonotype. The genes are TRBV5-1 and TRBJ2-5; no firm D call. Per germline, CDR1 SGHRS and CDR2 YFSETQ. V dropped 5 bases and J dropped 1 base, with 3 bases sitting between them. The CDR3 sequence is 11 residues long. For the CDR3, the DNA is TGCGCCAGCAGTCTCCAAGAGACCCAGTACTTC. Translation gives CASSLQETQYF. The full variable domain, completed using reference TRBV5-1 and TRBJ2-5, is KAGVTQTPRYLIKTRGQQVTLSCSPISGHRSVSWYQQTPGQGLQFLFEYFSETQRNKGNFPGRFSGRQFSNSRSEMNVSTLELGDSALYLCASSLQETQYFGPGTRLLVL.

This clonotype has at least ten counts. The chain employs TRBV6-5 and TRBJ2-1; maybe TRBD2 (5 bases). This CDR3 has 13 residues. The germline V gene encodes CDR1 MNHEY and CDR2 SVGAGI. Trimming pared 8 bases from V and 3 bases from J, leaving 11 bases between. The CDR3 region has the DNA TGTGCCAGCGGTCGGAGGAACTACAATGAGCAGTTCTTC. Translation: CASGRRNYNEQFF.